This T cell receptor (beta chain) was identified in a study of cytomegalovirus exposure and HLA in healthy donors. Whole-study findings and limits: Clonal expansion was found to be greater in HLA-associated TCR beta chains than in equally common others in a later analysis. Highest at DRB1 and lowest at HLA-C, TCR association rates differed among HLA loci in a later analysis.

As regards this clone: Its antigen is not known.

Amplification used 60 Vbeta primers and 13 Jbeta primers. TCRdb's copy holds only in-frame clones and misses some; the assay was immunoSEQ multiplex PCR. The data show about 200,000 clones, 82% seen once. The CDR3 totals 16 residues. The V and J ends lost 0 bases and 7 bases respectively, with 17 bases between them. Germline V gene data show CDR1 as SGDLS and CDR2 as YYNGEE. The clonotype comes from a woman aged 40 to 50 in good health and CMV-seronegative. Sequencing was done on a sample of PBMCs. The chain is built from TRBV9 and TRBJ2-1, with D maybe TRBD1 (5 bases). DNA for the CDR3: TGTGCCAGCAGCGTAGTTTGGACACCCGGGCGGAATGAGCAGTTCTTC. It yields the protein CASSVVWTPGRNEQFF.